This T cell receptor beta chain was profiled in a study of blood T cells in healthy people across ages. CDR3 length equals 19 residues. The V gene's germline CDR1 is LGHNA and CDR2 YSLEER. V lost 0 bases to trimming and J lost 4 bases; unmatched junction nucleotides: 10. A second roughly 6 to 11 cycle PCR used barcoded and J-beta primers. TCRdb reprocessed the 5' RACE reads via MiXCR and lists one record per CDR3 protein. The table includes roughly 1,800,000 distinct CDR3 sequences, about 50% detected once. Only a few counts were recorded for this clonotype. The J gene is TRBJ2-7, the V gene TRBV4-3; TRBD2 matches 15 bases. The receptor's source is a woman in her thirties or forties in good health. Sequenced material: blood. The CDR3 DNA is TGCGCCAGCAGCCAAGATCGAGTTGGGACTAGCGGGGGGCCATACGAGCAGTACTTC. Translation: CASSQDRVGTSGGPYEQYF.